This is a list of T cell receptor beta chains from one sample in a study of human T cells and chemical hapten exposure. TCRdb itself ran the RACE reads through MiXCR, one entry per CDR3 protein. Here the sample spans more than 300,000 distinct CDR3 sequences, around 5% being singletons. This specimen was whole blood, taken in connection with sensitization to the hapten diphenylcyclopropenone (DPC). Receptors originate from a woman in her late teens or twenties with alopecia areata. Some clones in this sample may be carry-over from other donors' samples. Each CDR3 is given with its conserved first and last residue. D genes are given only for firm matches. Part of the rows lack a size; the others show once, few, many or a class for expanded clones.

clone_size	v_call	d_call	j_call	cdr3_nt	cdr3_aa
few	TRBV6-2/TRBV6-3	TRBD1	TRBJ1-5	TGTGCCAGCAGTTCCACAGGGGATGGCAATCAGCCCCAGCATTTT	CASSSTGDGNQPQHF
.	TRBV7-2	.	TRBJ2-3	TGTGCCAGCAGCGCAGGGACACAACCTAGCACAGATACGCAGTATTTT	CASSAGTQPSTDTQYF
many	TRBV7-6	TRBD1	TRBJ2-7	TGTGCCAGCAGCTTAGAAGGACAGGGGATAGGGGAGCAGTACTTC	CASSLEGQGIGEQYF
few	TRBV24-1	TRBD2	TRBJ2-1	TGTGCCACCAGTGATATCAGCGGGGGGGCCCCTGAGCAGTTCTTC	CATSDISGGAPEQFF
many	TRBV18	.	TRBJ2-1	TGTGCCAGCTCGGGGGAATTCGGTGAGCAGTTCTTC	CASSGEFGEQFF
many	TRBV11-2	.	TRBJ2-3	TGTGCCAGCAGCTTAAGGGATGGAACAGATACGCAGTATTTT	CASSLRDGTDTQYF
few	TRBV28	TRBD2	TRBJ2-3	TGTGCCAGCAGTTCTCCCGCGACTAGCGGGGGTCCTAGCACAGATACGCAGTATTTT	CASSSPATSGGPSTDTQYF
once	TRBV6-5	.	TRBJ1-2	TGTGCCAGCAGTTTGGGGAGAACCAGGCTTAACTATGGCTACACCTTC	CASSLGRTRLNYGYTF
.	TRBV3-1	.	TRBJ2-3	TGTGCCAGCAGCCATGGGGACGCCTCAGATACGCAGTATTTT	CASSHGDASDTQYF
few	TRBV6-2/TRBV6-3	.	TRBJ1-1	TGTGCCAGCTTGAGGTGGGACACTGAAGCTTTCTTT	CASLRWDTEAFF
many	TRBV5-5	TRBD1	TRBJ2-3	TGTGCCAGCAGCCAACCCAGGGGGACAAGCACAGATACGCAGTATTTT	CASSQPRGTSTDTQYF
few	TRBV7-2	.	TRBJ2-7	TGTGCCAGCAGCTGGGGCCCTACCTCCTACGAGCAGTACTTC	CASSWGPTSYEQYF
.	TRBV10-3	.	TRBJ1-4	TGTGCCATCAGCGCGGGCAGGACCACTGCAACTAATGAAAAACTGTTTTTT	CAISAGRTTATNEKLFF
few	TRBV3-1	.	TRBJ2-5	TGTGCCAGCAGCCCCCGCCCGCCTGACAGTGGGGCGAAGACCCAGTACTTC	CASSPRPPDSGAKTQYF
.	TRBV7-9	.	TRBJ1-6	TGTGCCAGCAGCCCATACCGGGACACCCTGGGTGATTCACCCCTCCACTTT	CASSPYRDTLGDSPLHF
many	TRBV27	.	TRBJ2-7	TGTGCCAGCAGCCTTCGGGGGACAGACTCCTACGAGCAGTACTTC	CASSLRGTDSYEQYF
many	TRBV7-9	.	TRBJ1-1	TGTGCCAGCAGCTTAGATGAGGGGTGGACTGAAGCTTTCTTT	CASSLDEGWTEAFF
many	TRBV28	TRBD1	TRBJ1-2	TGTGCCAGCGGGGGACAGAGCTATGGCTACACCTTC	CASGGQSYGYTF
few	TRBV4-2	.	TRBJ2-2	TGTGCCAGCAGCCAAGAAACAGGGAGAAACGCCGGGGAGCTGTTTTTT	CASSQETGRNAGELFF
.	TRBV20-1	.	TRBJ1-6	TGCAGTGCTGCCCAAATTGACGATCGGAGTTCACCCCTCCACTTT	CSAAQIDDRSSPLHF
.	TRBV4-1	TRBD1	TRBJ1-4	TGCGCCAGCAGCCAGGGACAGGGGGAAGCAGAAAAACTGTTTTTT	CASSQGQGEAEKLFF
.	TRBV12-3/TRBV12-4	.	TRBJ1-2	TGTGCCAGCAGTTTTTCGGGGCAAGGCTACACCTTC	CASSFSGQGYTF
.	TRBV27	.	TRBJ2-1	TGTGCCAGCAGTCGAGGTGATGAAGCGCGGCGGCAGTTCTTC	CASSRGDEARRQFF
.	TRBV2	TRBD1	TRBJ2-1	TGTGCCAGCAGTGAAAAGGACAGGGGACCCTTC	CASSEKDRGPF
.	TRBV7-2	.	TRBJ2-1	TGTGCCAGCAGCTTAGAACTAGAGGATGAGCAGTTCTTC	CASSLELEDEQFF
.	TRBV11-2	.	TRBJ2-7	TGTGCCAGCAGCTTTTTGGGGGGCCACGAGCAGTACTTC	CASSFLGGHEQYF
few	TRBV21-1	.	TRBJ1-2	TGTGCCAGCAGAGCAGGGTGCTATGGCTACACCTTC	CASRAGCYGYTF
few	TRBV7-2	.	TRBJ1-3	TGTGCCAGCAGCTTATCAACCCGCTCTGGAAACACCATATATTTT	CASSLSTRSGNTIYF
many	TRBV12-3/TRBV12-4	.	TRBJ1-5	TGTGCCAGCAGTTTAATGGGCCGCAATCAGCCCCAGCATTTT	CASSLMGRNQPQHF
many	TRBV7-9	TRBD1	TRBJ2-5	TGTGCCAGCAGCCCTAAGACAGGGTTCGAGACCCAGTACTTC	CASSPKTGFETQYF
few	TRBV27	.	TRBJ1-6	TGTGCCAGCAGTCTTTATATTGGGGAGGATTCACCCCTCCACTTT	CASSLYIGEDSPLHF
many	TRBV12-3/TRBV12-4	.	TRBJ1-2	TGTGCCAGCAGTCCTGGCTTTAACTATGGCTACACCTTC	CASSPGFNYGYTF
many	TRBV12-3/TRBV12-4	TRBD1	TRBJ2-6	TGTGCCAGCAGAGCCTACAGGGGGCTCAACGTCCTGACTTTC	CASRAYRGLNVLTF
many	TRBV7-3	.	TRBJ2-7	TGTGCCAGCAGCTTAACAGGGATGGGGGAGCAGTACTTC	CASSLTGMGEQYF
.	TRBV2	.	TRBJ2-6	TGTGCCAGCAGTGGGGACCCCAACGTCCTGACTTTC	CASSGDPNVLTF
few	TRBV28	.	TRBJ2-7	TGTGCCAGCAGTTACGGGACAAACTCCTACGAGCAGTACTTC	CASSYGTNSYEQYF
many	TRBV11-2	.	TRBJ1-1	TGTGCCAGCAGCCCCACGAGGCCCGCGGACACTGAAGCTTTCTTT	CASSPTRPADTEAFF
many	TRBV5-6	.	TRBJ1-2	TGTGCCAGCAGCTCCTGGGATTGGGAGGAGGCTAACTATGGCTACACCTTC	CASSSWDWEEANYGYTF
many	TRBV12-3/TRBV12-4	TRBD1	TRBJ1-6	TGTGCCAGCAGTTTGAGGGGGCTAGGGAATTCACCCCTCCACTTT	CASSLRGLGNSPLHF
few	TRBV4-3	.	TRBJ2-3	TGCGCCAGCAGCCAAGAAGGTCAGGGATCAGATACGCAGTATTTT	CASSQEGQGSDTQYF
.	TRBV4-2	TRBD2	TRBJ2-3	TGTGCCAGCAGCCAAGAACAACTAGCGGGGGGGCGGTTCAGCACAGATACGCAGTATTTT	CASSQEQLAGGRFSTDTQYF
few	TRBV5-7	TRBD2	TRBJ2-1	TGTGCCAGCAGCTTGGAGCCTAGCGGGGGGGAGTACAATGAGCAGTTCTTC	CASSLEPSGGEYNEQFF
.	TRBV11-2	.	TRBJ1-2	TGTGCCTGCAGCCCAGGGACGGCTAACTATGGCTACACCTTC	CACSPGTANYGYTF
many	TRBV10-3	.	TRBJ2-3	TGTGCCATCAGGGACGTTACAACCGGGTCAGATACGCAGTATTTT	CAIRDVTTGSDTQYF
few	TRBV15	TRBD1	TRBJ1-2	TGTGCCACCAGCTTCCGACGGGACAGGGGGAGTCAGAATGGCTACACCTTC	CATSFRRDRGSQNGYTF
many	TRBV6-5	.	TRBJ1-2	TGTGCCAGCAGTTCCACCGCGACCAGGGCAGAGGATGGCTACACCTTC	CASSSTATRAEDGYTF
.	TRBV20-1	.	TRBJ1-5	TGCAGTGCTAGGATATGGGGGGGGCTGAGCAATCAGCCCCAGCATTTT	CSARIWGGLSNQPQHF
many	TRBV6-5	TRBD1	TRBJ2-7	TGTGCCAGCAGTTACCTACAGACAGGGGGGAGCGAGCAGTACTTC	CASSYLQTGGSEQYF
many	TRBV7-2	.	TRBJ1-2	TGTGCCAGCATAGATCCTAACTATGGCTACACCTTC	CASIDPNYGYTF
many	TRBV27	.	TRBJ2-1	TGTGCCAGCAGTTTAGGTAGCCCGGACTCCTACAATGAGCAGTTCTTC	CASSLGSPDSYNEQFF
many	TRBV7-6	.	TRBJ2-1	TGTGCCAGCAGCAAATCTGCTGGGACATTCTCCTACAATGAGCAGTTCTTC	CASSKSAGTFSYNEQFF
many	TRBV6-5	TRBD1	TRBJ2-5	TGTGCCAGCAGTTACTCACCGCCACGACAGGGGGTAATAGAGACCCAGTACTTC	CASSYSPPRQGVIETQYF
many	TRBV12-3/TRBV12-4	.	TRBJ2-5	TGTGCCAGCAGTAACTGGGACAACCAAGAGACCCAGTACTTC	CASSNWDNQETQYF
.	TRBV18	TRBD1	TRBJ2-3	TGTGCCAGCTCACCACGAGGACAGGGCGGAGATACGCAGTATTTT	CASSPRGQGGDTQYF